Following are 10 T cell receptor beta chains from one sample sequenced in a study of beta chain features in type 1 diabetes (dated by TCRdb to 2016 to 2018). Receptors were amplified or captured by the immunoSEQ multiplex PCR assay. All of the isolated RNA was reverse transcribed with the High Capacity cDNA Reverse Transcription Kit, so expressed TCRB transcripts were sequenced. The source is immuneACCESS, and TCRdb retained only in-frame sequences with V and J called. Part of the clones is not carried over; for the studies checked, unresolved V genes explain less than half of this, and the remainder is unexplained. For this sample there are 120,000 to 150,000 clones; about 10% appear just once. The ten largest account for 1.3% of the sample. Sample: naive CD4+ T cells from blood. In light of the paper, this sample's cell subset or site label describes: true naive CD4+ T cells. These TCRs come from a man younger than 30 in good health.

The J gene is TRBJ2-7, the V gene TRBV19; 8 bases align to TRBD1. The V gene end was trimmed by 4 bases and the J gene end by 8 bases; junction bases not matched to a gene: 16. Germline assignment: CDR1 LNHDA and CDR2 SQIVND (reference sequence). The CDR3 has 16 residues. Written as DNA, the CDR3 is TGTGCCAGTAGTACTACACCAGTACAGGGGGTTTCGAAGCAGTACTTC. It specifies CASSTTPVQGVSKQYF.

This chain joins TRBV5-5 and TRBJ2-7; unclear D gene. The CDR3 runs 14 residues. Germline V gene sequence: CDR1 SGHKS, CDR2 YYEKEE (reference sequence). Trimming stripped 0 bases from V and 2 bases from J, with 9 bases between. CDR3 bases: TGTGCCAGCAGCTTGGGGCCTCAGACCTACGAGCAGTACTTC. As protein: CASSLGPQTYEQYF. The full variable domain, rest sourced from reference TRBV5-5 and TRBJ2-7, is DAGVTQSPTHLIKTRGQQVTLRCSPISGHKSVSWYQQVLGQGPQFIFQYYEKEERGRGNFPDRFSARQFPNYSSELNVNALLLGDSALYLCASSLGPQTYEQYFGPGTRLTVT.

The V call is TRBV27, the J call TRBJ1-1; possible D gene TRBD1, 5 bases. The CDR3 sequence is 14 residues long. Germline CDR1 and CDR2: MNHEY and SMNVEV (reference sequence). The V gene lost 5 bases and the J gene lost 4 bases, with 14 bases spanning the gap. CDR3 residues: CASSLFQGGTEAFF. For the CDR3, the DNA is TGTGCCAGCAGTCTCTTCCAGGGAGGCACTGAAGCTTTCTTT.

The table lists this clone with a few counts. The V and J genes are TRBV7-9 and TRBJ2-7; TRBD1 matches at 9 bases. Germline trimming cut 1 base from V and 2 bases from J; bases unmatched to any gene: 3. In germline, CDR1 is SEHNR, CDR2 FQNEAQ (reference sequence). This CDR3 has 15 residues. The CDR3 DNA reads TGTGCCAGCAGCTTAGGAGGGACAGGGACCTACGAGCAGTACTTC. This codes for CASSLGGTGTYEQYF.

This clone came up a few times. This chain links TRBV7-9 with TRBJ1-1; 7 nucleotides line up with TRBD1. This CDR3 has 15 amino acids. The V and J ends lost 6 bases and 0 bases, in that order; junction bases with no gene match: 7. Germline CDR1 SEHNR, CDR2 FQNEAQ (reference sequence). The CDR3 DNA is TGTGCCAGCAGGGACACAGGGGCGATGAACACTGAAGCTTTCTTT. This encodes CASRDTGAMNTEAFF.

This clone showed up just a few times. V and J are TRBV7-2 and TRBJ1-4; D possibly corresponds to TRBD1 (6 bases). Germline V gene sequence: CDR1 SGHTA, CDR2 FQGNSA. Between the trimmed V and J ends, which lost 4 bases and 4 bases, there was a span of 10 bases. The CDR3 loop spans 14 amino acids. As DNA, the CDR3 is TGTGCCAGCAGCTCCACAGGGTTTAATGAAAAACTGTTTTTT. Protein product: CASSSTGFNEKLFF.

This chain links TRBV7-2 with TRBJ2-5; weak D call: TRBD1 (6 bases). This CDR3 has 14 amino acids. CDR1 is SGHTA, CDR2 FQGNSA, per germline. V was shortened by 5 bases and J by 5 bases, with 15 bases between the two germline ends. The CDR3 spells CASSLNREVETQYF. CDR3 bases: TGTGCCAGCAGCCTAAACAGGGAAGTCGAGACCCAGTACTTC.

The CDR3 loop is CASSPDAGTGNQPQHF. Here the CDR3 DNA reads TGTGCCAGCAGCCCCGATGCCGGGACAGGGAATCAGCCCCAGCATTTT. V is TRBV7-2 and J is TRBJ1-5; 9 nucleotides agree with TRBD1. The germline gives CDR1 SGHTA, CDR2 FQGNSA. CDR3 size: 16 residues. Trimming cost V 5 bases and J 4 bases; bases outside gene matches: 9.

The chain has TRBV5-4 and TRBJ1-1; D gene unclear. CDR3 length: 14 amino acids. CDR1 is SGHNT and CDR2 is YYREEE in the germline V gene (reference sequence). The V end was cut by 4 bases, the J end by 1 base, with 11 bases between. The CDR3: CASSQEGRNTEAFF. The CDR3 region has the DNA TGTGCCAGCAGCCAAGAGGGCAGGAACACTGAAGCTTTCTTT.

This clone came up a few times. This CDR3 is also generated by other DNA sequences in the sample. The V call is TRBV7-2, the J call TRBJ2-2, with a weak D call TRBD2 (5 bases). Germline V gene data show CDR1 as SGHTA and CDR2 as FQGNSA. The CDR3 loop spans 14 amino acids. The V gene lost 1 base and the J gene lost 5 bases, with 8 bases spanning the gap. In DNA, the CDR3 is TGTGCCAGCAGCTTAGAGACGGGGACCGGGGAGCTGTTTTTT. As protein: CASSLETGTGELFF.